The 8 T cell receptor beta chains below were found in one sample sequenced in a study of chemoradiotherapy in HPV16-positive cancers. The method was immunoSEQ multiplex PCR; TCRdb's version includes in-frame clones alone and lacks a portion of them. This table has 30,000 to 40,000 clones, roughly 90% appearing once. Specimen: blood, collected from a patient who underwent chemoradiotherapy. Receptors originate from a human donor with HPV-associated anogenital cancer.

CDR3 DNA sequence: TGTGCCAGCAGTGAAGCACCCATCAGGGGGGATCAGCCCCAGCATTTT. It encodes CASSEAPIRGDQPQHF. This chain links TRBV2 with TRBJ1-5, with 7 bases lining up with TRBD1. The CDR3 totals 16 residues. V lost 0 bases to trimming and J lost 5 bases; unmatched junction nucleotides: 7. CDR1 is SNHLY, CDR2 FYNNEI, per germline.

The V call is TRBV7-9, the J call TRBJ2-3; 8 positions match TRBD2. Per germline, CDR1 SEHNR and CDR2 FQNEAQ (reference sequence). The CDR3 totals 16 residues. V gave up 7 bases and J gave up 0 bases; unmatched junction bases: 9. The CDR3 DNA follows: TGTGCCAGCAACCGACTTAGCGGGGTGAGCACAGATACGCAGTATTTT. This gives the protein CASNRLSGVSTDTQYF.

This clone was counted between two and nine times. The V gene is TRBV27, the J gene TRBJ1-5, with D uncertain. This CDR3 has 15 residues. The V and J ends lost 3 bases and 5 bases respectively, with 14 bases between them. Germline lookup yields CDR1 MNHEY and CDR2 SMNVEV (reference sequence). The CDR3 spells CASSFSWTYDQPQHF. CDR3 DNA: TGTGCCAGCAGTTTTTCTTGGACGTACGATCAGCCCCAGCATTTT.

This chain uses TRBV7-6 with TRBJ2-5; D remains unclear. The germline V and J ends were trimmed by 6 bases and 2 bases, with 4 bases remaining between them. This CDR3 spans 11 amino acids. Looked up from germline, CDR1 is SGHVS and CDR2 is FNYEAQ. CDR3 loop: CASRLQETQYF. CDR3 DNA sequence: TGTGCCAGCAGATTGCAAGAGACCCAGTACTTC.

This clone came up a few times. V is TRBV2 and J is TRBJ1-5; 9 nucleotides agree with TRBD1. V trimming: 5 bases; J trimming: 0 bases; junction bases outside the gene matches: 8. CDR1 is SNHLY, CDR2 FYNNEI, per germline. The CDR3 is 17 amino acids. This CDR3 reads CASSSGTGLRSNQPQHF. As DNA, the CDR3 is TGTGCCAGCAGTTCCGGGACAGGGTTACGTAGCAATCAGCCCCAGCATTTT. The full variable domain, completed using reference TRBV2 and TRBJ1-5, is EPEVTQTPSHQVTQMGQEVILRCVPISNHLYFYWYRQILGQKVEFLVSFYNNEISEKSEIFDDQFSVERPDGSNFTLKIRSTKLEDSAMYFCASSSGTGLRSNQPQHFGDGTRLSIL.

The chain uses TRBV11-2 and TRBJ2-1; D not resolved. CDR3 length equals 16 residues. CDR1 is SGHAT, CDR2 FQNNGV, per germline. Trimming took off 3 bases at V and 1 base at J, with 13 bases between the two ends. In nucleotides, the CDR3 is TGTGCCAGCAGCTTGCGCGGACCCATATCCTACAATGAGCAGTTCTTC. It encodes CASSLRGPISYNEQFF.

The chain recombines TRBV19 with TRBJ2-3, with 9 bases aligning to TRBD2. Germline V lookup: CDR1 LNHDA, CDR2 SQIVND (reference sequence). V lost 2 bases, J lost 5 bases, and 2 bases stayed unmatched. This CDR3 spans 14 amino acids. The CDR3 DNA follows: TGTGCCAGTAGTATATCTAGCGGGGAAGATACGCAGTATTTT. Translation gives CASSISSGEDTQYF.

This chain uses TRBV12-5 with TRBJ2-1, with D unresolved. The germline gives CDR1 LGHNT, CDR2 FRNRAP. The ends were cut back, 1 base at V and 1 base at J, with 8 bases in the middle. The CDR3 consists of 15 residues. This CDR3 reads CASGLAARSYNEQFF. CDR3 DNA sequence: TGTGCTAGTGGTTTGGCCGCCAGATCCTACAATGAGCAGTTCTTC.